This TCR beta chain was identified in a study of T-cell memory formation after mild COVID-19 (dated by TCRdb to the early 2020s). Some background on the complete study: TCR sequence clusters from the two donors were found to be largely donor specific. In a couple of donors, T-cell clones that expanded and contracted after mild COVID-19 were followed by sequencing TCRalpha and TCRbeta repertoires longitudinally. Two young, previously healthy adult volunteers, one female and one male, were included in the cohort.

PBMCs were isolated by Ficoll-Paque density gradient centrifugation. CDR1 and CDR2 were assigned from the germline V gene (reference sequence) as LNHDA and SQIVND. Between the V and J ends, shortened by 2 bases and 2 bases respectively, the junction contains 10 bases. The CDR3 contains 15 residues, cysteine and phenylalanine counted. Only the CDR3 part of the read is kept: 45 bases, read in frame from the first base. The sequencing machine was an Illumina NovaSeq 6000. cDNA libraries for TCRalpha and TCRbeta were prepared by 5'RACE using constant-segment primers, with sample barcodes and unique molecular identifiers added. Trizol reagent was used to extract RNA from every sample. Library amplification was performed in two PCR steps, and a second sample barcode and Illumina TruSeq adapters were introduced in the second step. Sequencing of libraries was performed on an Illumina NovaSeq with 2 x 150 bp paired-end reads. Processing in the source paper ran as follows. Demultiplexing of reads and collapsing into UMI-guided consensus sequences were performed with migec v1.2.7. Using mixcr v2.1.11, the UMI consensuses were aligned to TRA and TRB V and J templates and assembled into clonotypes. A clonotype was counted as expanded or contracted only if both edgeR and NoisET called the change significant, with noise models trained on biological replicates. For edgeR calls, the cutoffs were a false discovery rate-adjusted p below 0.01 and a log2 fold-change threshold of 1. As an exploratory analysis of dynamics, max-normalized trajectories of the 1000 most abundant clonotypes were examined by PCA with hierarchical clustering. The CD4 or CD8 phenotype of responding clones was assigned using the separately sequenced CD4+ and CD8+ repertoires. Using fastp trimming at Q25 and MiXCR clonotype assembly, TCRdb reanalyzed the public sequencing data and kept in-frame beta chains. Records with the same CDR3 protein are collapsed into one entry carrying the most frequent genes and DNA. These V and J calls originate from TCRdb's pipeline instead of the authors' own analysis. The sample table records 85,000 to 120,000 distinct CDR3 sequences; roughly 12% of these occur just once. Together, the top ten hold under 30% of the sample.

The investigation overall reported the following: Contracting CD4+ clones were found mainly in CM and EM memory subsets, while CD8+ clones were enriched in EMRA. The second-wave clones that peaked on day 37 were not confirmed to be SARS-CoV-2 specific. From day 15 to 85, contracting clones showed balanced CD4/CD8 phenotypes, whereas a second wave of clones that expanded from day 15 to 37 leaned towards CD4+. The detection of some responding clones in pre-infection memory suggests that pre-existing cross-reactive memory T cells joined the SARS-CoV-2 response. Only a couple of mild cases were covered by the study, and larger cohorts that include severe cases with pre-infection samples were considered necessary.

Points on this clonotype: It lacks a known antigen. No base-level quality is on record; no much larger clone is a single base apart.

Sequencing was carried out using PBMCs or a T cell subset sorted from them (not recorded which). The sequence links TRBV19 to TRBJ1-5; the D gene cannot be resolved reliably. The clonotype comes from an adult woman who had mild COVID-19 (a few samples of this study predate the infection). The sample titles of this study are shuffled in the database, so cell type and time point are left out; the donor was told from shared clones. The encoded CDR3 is CASSIRGLGNQPQHF. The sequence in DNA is TGTGCCAGTAGTATAAGAGGGCTGGGCAATCAGCCCCAGCATTTT. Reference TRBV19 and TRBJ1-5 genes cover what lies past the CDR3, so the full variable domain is DGGITQSPKYLFRKEGQNVTLSCEQNLNHDAMYWYRQDPGQGLRLIYYSQIVNDFQKGDIAEGYSVSREKKESFPLTVTSAQKNPTAFYLCASSIRGLGNQPQHFGDGTRLSIL.